This is a list of T cell receptor beta chains from one sample in a study of CD8+CD57+ T cells in acquired aplastic anemia. Via MiXCR, TCRdb re-called the reads, giving one row per CDR3 protein. Altogether around 250,000 distinct CDR3 sequences are present, 56% being singletons, with the ten largest covering 8%. The sample comprised sorted CD4+, CD8+, or CD8+CD57+ T cells (not recorded which) from PBMCs. These receptors were taken from a human donor with severe aplastic anemia or a healthy control (not recorded which). CDR3s include the opening cysteine and the closing phenylalanine or tryptophan. D genes are given only for firm matches. Only some rows state a clone size, as once, few, many or a class for expanded clones.

TRBJ2-5 TRBV7-2 many TRBD2 CASSDRGRGEETQYF TGTGCCAGCAGCGACCGGGGGCGGGGGGAAGAGACCCAGTACTTC
TRBJ2-1 TRBV20-1 NA NA CSASRGSYNEQFF TGCAGTGCTAGTAGAGGCTCCTACAATGAGCAGTTCTTC
TRBJ2-1 TRBV10-3 NA NA CAISLGRANSSYNEQFF TGTGCCATCAGTCTCGGCAGGGCGAATAGCTCCTACAATGAGCAGTTCTTC
TRBJ2-7 TRBV6-6 few NA CASREYEQYF TGTGCCAGCAGGGAATACGAGCAGTACTTC
TRBJ2-2 TRBV19 NA TRBD1 CASSTGQVF TGTGCCAGTAGTACAGGACAGGTTTTT
TRBJ2-3 TRBV11-3 NA TRBD2 CASSARGDDTQYF TGTGCCAGCAGCGCGCGGGGGGATGATACGCAGTATTTT
TRBJ2-7 TRBV24-1 few NA CATSRGSPSYEQYF TGTGCCACCAGTAGAGGGTCCCCCTCCTACGAGCAGTACTTC
TRBJ1-1 TRBV10-3 few TRBD1 CAIRDSMNTEAFF TGTGCCATAAGGGACAGCATGAACACTGAAGCTTTCTTT
TRBJ1-4 TRBV12-1 few NA CASSTKIRDRVDEKLFF TGTGCCAGCAGCACCAAAATCCGGGACAGGGTGGATGAAAAACTGTTTTTT
TRBJ2-5 TRBV3-1 many TRBD2 CASSQVQGLAGRETQYF TGTGCCAGCAGCCAAGTACAAGGGCTAGCGGGGCGAGAGACCCAGTACTTC
TRBJ2-2 TRBV4-1 NA NA CASRQTVNTGELFF TGCGCCAGCAGACAGACAGTCAACACCGGGGAGCTGTTTTTT